The entry below gives a single T cell receptor beta chain sequence along with its context. The table came from immunoSEQ multiplex PCR; TCRdb's copy has only in-frame clones and leaves some out. Altogether about 180,000 clones are present, around 89% being singletons, with the ten largest covering 3.5% to 5%. This sample is part of a study of blood T cell repertoires in COVID-19. The V end was cut by 7 bases, the J end by 8 bases, with 10 bases between. Germline V gene data show CDR1 as MNHEY and CDR2 as SVGAGI. This CDR3 contains 11 residues. This receptor was taken from a woman in her twenties or thirties with acute or convalescent COVID-19. This sequence joins TRBV6-5 and TRBJ2-3, with D unresolved. Sequenced material: peripheral blood. CDR3 sequence reads: CASTPESTQYF. For the CDR3, the DNA is TGTGCCAGCACCCCCGAGTCTACGCAGTATTTT.